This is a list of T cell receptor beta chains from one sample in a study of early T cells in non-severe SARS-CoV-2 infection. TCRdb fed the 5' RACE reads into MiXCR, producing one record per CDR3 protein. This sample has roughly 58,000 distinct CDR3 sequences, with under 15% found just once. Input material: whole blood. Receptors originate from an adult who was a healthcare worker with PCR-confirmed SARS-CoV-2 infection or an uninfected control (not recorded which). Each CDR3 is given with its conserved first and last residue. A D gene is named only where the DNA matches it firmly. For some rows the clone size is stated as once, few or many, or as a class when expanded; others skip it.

CDR3: CATLFRDRPLGQYF; DNA: TGTGCCACCCTATTCCGGGACCGACCACTCGGGCAGTACTTC; J: TRBJ2-7; size: NA; D: NA; V: TRBV6-6
CDR3: CSARPRLPGIIEETQYF; DNA: TGCAGTGCTAGACCGAGACTACCGGGGATAATAGAAGAGACCCAGTACTTC; J: TRBJ2-5; size: many; D: NA; V: TRBV20-1
CDR3: CASSQLAGGGETQYF; DNA: TGTGCCAGCAGTCAGCTAGCGGGGGGCGGGGAGACCCAGTACTTC; J: TRBJ2-5; size: few; D: TRBD2; V: TRBV6-6
CDR3: CASSKVGTGCPTNYGYTF; DNA: TGTGCCAGCAGCAAAGTAGGGACAGGCTGCCCGACTAACTATGGCTACACCTTC; J: TRBJ1-2; size: many; D: NA; V: TRBV21-1
CDR3: CASSYTGTGITGELFF; DNA: TGCGCCAGCAGCTACACCGGGACAGGGATCACCGGGGAGCTGTTTTTT; J: TRBJ2-2; size: NA; D: TRBD1; V: TRBV5-1
CDR3: CASSLGQAGAFF; DNA: TGTGCCAGCAGTTTAGGGCAGGCTGGCGCTTTCTTT; J: TRBJ1-1; size: few; D: NA; V: TRBV12-3/TRBV12-4
CDR3: CAISADQGYEQYF; DNA: TGTGCCATCAGTGCGGACCAGGGCTACGAGCAGTACTTC; J: TRBJ2-7; size: NA; D: NA; V: TRBV10-3
CDR3: CASSLVLRGPGPMNTEAFF; DNA: TGTGCCAGCAGCTTGGTTCTACGGGGGCCGGGACCGATGAACACTGAAGCTTTCTTT; J: TRBJ1-1; size: many; D: NA; V: TRBV5-5
CDR3: CASSAGVPGELFF; DNA: TGTGCCAGCAGTGCAGGCGTGCCCGGGGAGCTGTTTTTT; J: TRBJ2-2; size: many; D: NA; V: TRBV12-3/TRBV12-4
CDR3: CASSKGATYNEQFF; DNA: TGTGCCAGCTCTAAGGGGGCGACCTACAATGAGCAGTTCTTC; J: TRBJ2-1; size: many; D: TRBD1; V: TRBV11-2
CDR3: CASSVASASSYNEQFF; DNA: TGTGCCAGCAGCGTAGCTAGTGCGAGCTCCTACAATGAGCAGTTCTTC; J: TRBJ2-1; size: NA; D: NA; V: TRBV9
CDR3: CASSSGPGLLEGQYF; DNA: TGTGCCAGCAGCTCGGGTCCGGGCCTTCTAGAAGGCCAGTACTTC; J: TRBJ2-5; size: NA; D: NA; V: TRBV7-8